These 29 T cell receptor beta chains originate from one sample sequenced in a study of Ad26.COV2.S vaccination and SARS-CoV-2 variants. Data came from immunoSEQ multiplex PCR; TCRdb stores just in-frame clones and leaves some out. Of some 450,000 clones in the sample, 90% were seen once. Stated treatment: around 19 received Ad26.COV2.S at low or high dose, single or two shots; five or six received placebo; per-sample allocation not given. Collection of the samples took place on day 63 after the first injection of vaccine or placebo. The input for sequencing was peripheral blood, taken in a trial of Ad26.COV2.S vaccine versus placebo. The receptors here all came from a person between 18 and 65 years old who received the Ad26.COV2.S COVID-19 vaccine or a placebo.

The chain combines TRBV19 with TRBJ2-7, with 8 bases matching TRBD2. V trimming: 7 bases; J trimming: 4 bases; junction bases outside the gene matches: 6. CDR1 is LNHDA and CDR2 is SQIVND in the germline V gene (reference sequence). This CDR3 is built from 13 residues. CDR3 sequence reads: CASKEAGAYEQYF. Written as DNA, the CDR3 is TGTGCCAGTAAGGAAGCGGGAGCTTACGAGCAGTACTTC.

Points on this clone: The sample holds other DNA sequences that translate to the same CDR3. The genes are TRBV7-9 and TRBJ2-1; D not certain. The V end was cut by 1 base, the J end by 5 bases, with 3 bases between. The CDR3 totals 12 residues. CDR1 is SEHNR, CDR2 FQNEAQ, per germline (reference sequence). CDR3: CASSLGNNEQFF. For the CDR3, the DNA is TGTGCCAGCAGCTTAGGAAACAATGAGCAGTTCTTC.

V and J are TRBV7-8 and TRBJ1-2, with D perhaps TRBD1 (5 bases). V was pared by 1 base and J by 5 bases, with 29 bases between. The V gene's germline CDR1 is SGHVS and CDR2 FQNEAQ. CDR3 length equals 20 residues. The CDR3, as DNA: TGTGCCAGCAGCTTAGGCGGAAAACCGGGGACGGGGGGAAGTGGGTATGGCTACACCTTC. This encodes CASSLGGKPGTGGSGYGYTF.

This sequence joins TRBV5-4 and TRBJ2-2, with TRBD2 matching over 13 bases. The V gene's germline CDR1 is SGHNT and CDR2 YYREEE (reference sequence). The CDR3 sequence is 20 residues long. V lost 0 bases to trimming and J lost 4 bases; unmatched junction nucleotides: 12. CDR3 coding DNA: TGTGCCAGCAGCTTGGGGACTAGCGGGAGCGTTCTACGAGGCACCGGGGAGCTGTTTTTT. Its translation is CASSLGTSGSVLRGTGELFF.

The rearrangement uses TRBV11-3 and TRBJ2-3; 7 positions match TRBD1. Trimming at V came to 5 bases and at J to 4 bases, leaving 3 bases not matched to a gene. The CDR3 extends over 13 amino acids. The germline V gene encodes CDR1 SGHNT and CDR2 YENEEA. DNA of the CDR3: TGTGCCAGCAGCCACAGGGGCGCAGATACGCAGTATTTT. This codes for CASSHRGADTQYF.

This chain joins TRBV20-1 and TRBJ1-6; a possible D gene is TRBD1 (6 bases). Germline CDR1 DFQATT, CDR2 SNEGSKA (reference sequence). The CDR3 contains 13 residues. Trimming removed 3 bases at V and 11 bases at J, with 14 bases between. The CDR3 region is CSASYRVSTPLHF. The CDR3 DNA is TGCAGTGCTAGTTACAGGGTATCGACACCCCTCCACTTT.

V gene TRBV6-4 combines with J gene TRBJ2-1, with TRBD2 identical over 8 bases. Trimming removed 8 bases from V and 6 bases from J; junction bases left unmatched: 12. CDR3 length equals 15 residues. The germline gives CDR1 MRHNA, CDR2 SNTAGT. In DNA form, the CDR3 reads TGTGCCAGCGGGGGACTAGTTGTCCCGCGCAATGAGCAGTTCTTC. Translation gives CASGGLVVPRNEQFF.

This clone was recorded a few times. The chain has TRBV7-9 and TRBJ2-7, with TRBD2 matching over 7 bases. V lost 5 bases, J lost 3 bases, and 7 bases stayed unmatched. This CDR3 has 14 amino acids. CDR1 is SEHNR, CDR2 FQNEAQ, per germline (reference sequence). The CDR3: CASSPNSGLYEQYF. CDR3 coding DNA: TGTGCCAGCAGCCCGAATAGCGGGCTCTACGAGCAGTACTTC. The full variable domain, completed using reference TRBV7-9 and TRBJ2-7, is DTGVSQNPRHKITKRGQNVTFRCDPISEHNRLYWYRQTLGQGPEFLTYFQNEAQLEKSRLLSDRFSAERPKGSFSTLEIQRTEQGDSAMYLCASSPNSGLYEQYFGPGTRLTVT.

The V gene is TRBV6-5, the J gene TRBJ2-5; D is possibly TRBD2 (6 bases). Trimming left V 2 bases short and J 0 bases short, with 10 bases between. The CDR3 spans 15 residues. Germline CDR1 reads MNHEY; CDR2 reads SVGAGI. This chain's CDR3 is CASSYRAGNQETQYF. The CDR3 nucleotides are TGTGCCAGCAGTTACCGTGCGGGAAACCAAGAGACCCAGTACTTC.

The chain links TRBV7-2 to TRBJ2-7; TRBD2 aligns across 12 bases. This CDR3 is 16 amino acids long. V lost 4 bases to trimming and J lost 6 bases; unmatched junction nucleotides: 10. CDR1 and CDR2 (germline): SGHTA, FQGNSA. CDR3 protein: CASSSGTSGPGAEQYF. In DNA form, the CDR3 reads TGTGCCAGCAGCTCCGGGACTAGCGGGCCGGGGGCCGAGCAGTACTTC. Based on the CDR3 plus reference TRBV7-2 and TRBJ2-7, the full variable domain is GAGVSQSPSNKVTEKGKDVELRCDPISGHTALYWYRQSLGQGLEFLIYFQGNSAPDKSGLPSDRFSAERTGGSVSTLTIQRTQQEDSAVYLCASSSGTSGPGAEQYFGPGTRLTVT.

The gene calls are TRBV6-2 or TRBV6-3 and TRBJ2-1, with D possibly TRBD1 on 6 matching bases. The germline V and J ends were trimmed by 2 bases and 0 bases, with 11 bases remaining between them. The CDR3 is 16 amino acids. The V gene's germline CDR1 is MNHEY and CDR2 SVGEGT. The DNA for the CDR3 is TGTGCCAGCAGTTACCCTCAGGGGAACTCCTACAATGAGCAGTTCTTC. Residues: CASSYPQGNSYNEQFF.

The rearrangement joins TRBV27 to TRBJ2-7; a possible D gene is TRBD1 (5 bases). Germline V CDR1 and CDR2: MNHEY, SMNVEV (reference sequence). V gave up 10 bases and J gave up 3 bases, with 16 bases separating them. This CDR3 spans 13 amino acids. The CDR3 here is CATGHNLGYEQYF. The CDR3 bases are TGTGCCACCGGACACAACCTCGGCTACGAGCAGTACTTC.

This chain joins TRBV7-2 and TRBJ2-7, with TRBD1 matching over 9 bases. CDR1 and CDR2 (germline): SGHTA, FQGNSA. This CDR3 has 16 amino acids. J was trimmed by 5 bases and V by 2 bases; bases with no gene match: 10. CDR3 in DNA: TGTGCCAGCAGCTTAAATTTCCGGGACAGGGTCCACGAGCAGTACTTC. The encoded protein is CASSLNFRDRVHEQYF.

This sequence joins TRBV5-6 and TRBJ2-7, with D perhaps matching TRBD1 (5 bases). The CDR3 sequence is 15 residues long. Trimming took 1 base from V and 2 from J, leaving 13 bases between them. Looked up from germline, CDR1 is SGHDT and CDR2 is YYEEEE. CDR3 DNA sequence: TGTGCCAGCAGCTTGAATCCGACAGTGGCCTACGAGCAGTACTTC. Translated, it gives CASSLNPTVAYEQYF.

V is TRBV6-5 and J is TRBJ1-5; 10 positions match TRBD1. The V and J ends lost 3 bases and 3 bases, in that order; junction bases with no gene match: 5. The CDR3 spans 16 residues. Germline V CDR1 and CDR2: MNHEY, SVGAGI. The CDR3 coding sequence is TGTGCCAGCAGTTATTCCGGGACAGGGGTCAATCAGCCCCAGCATTTT. Its protein product is CASSYSGTGVNQPQHF.

J is TRBJ2-2 and V is TRBV7-3, with D perhaps matching TRBD2 (6 bases). The V end was cut by 5 bases, the J end by 0 bases, with 10 bases between. The CDR3 covers 15 residues. CDR1 and CDR2 from the germline V gene are SGHTA and FQGTGA. CDR3 bases: TGTGCCAGCAGCCCCCGGGGGTCGAACACCGGGGAGCTGTTTTTT. It encodes CASSPRGSNTGELFF. Supplemented by reference TRBV7-3 and TRBJ2-2, the full variable domain reads GAGVSQTPSNKVTEKGKYVELRCDPISGHTALYWYRQSLGQGPEFLIYFQGTGAADDSGLPNDRFFAVRPEGSVSTLKIQRTERGDSAVYLCASSPRGSNTGELFFGEGSRLTVL.

V is TRBV5-1 and J is TRBJ2-7; 7 bases fit TRBD1. Germline V gene sequence: CDR1 SGHRS, CDR2 YFSETQ. V shed 4 bases, J shed 4 bases, and the junction held 8 bases outside the gene matches. This CDR3 spans 14 amino acids. Here the CDR3 reads CASSQGQHRYEQYF. In DNA, the CDR3 is TGCGCCAGCAGCCAGGGACAGCACAGATACGAGCAGTACTTC.

This clone was recorded many times. V gene TRBV25-1 combines with J gene TRBJ2-7; 9 nucleotides align to TRBD2. CDR3 size: 14 residues. V lost 4 bases and J lost 1; bases outside the gene matches: 2. Per the germline V gene, CDR1 is MGHDK and CDR2 is SYGVNS. The CDR3 loop is CASSGSGSSYEQYF. In nucleotides, the CDR3 is TGTGCCAGCAGTGGTAGCGGGAGTTCCTACGAGCAGTACTTC.

The rearrangement uses TRBV5-1 and TRBJ2-5; tentative D call: TRBD2 (5 bases). The ends were cut back, 3 bases at V and 1 base at J, with 10 bases in the middle. There are 14 residues in the CDR3. The germline V gene encodes CDR1 SGHRS and CDR2 YFSETQ. Here the CDR3 reads CASSWTGGQETQYF. In DNA, the CDR3 is TGCGCCAGCAGCTGGACTGGAGGCCAAGAGACCCAGTACTTC.

The chain is built from TRBV7-9 and TRBJ2-3; 10 nucleotides agree with TRBD2. CDR1 and CDR2 (germline): SEHNR, FQNEAQ (reference sequence). The CDR3 loop spans 14 amino acids. With V trimmed by 6 bases and J by 5 bases, 5 bases remained unmatched. This CDR3 is CASRSSGRIDTQYF. In nucleotides, the CDR3 is TGTGCCAGCAGGAGTAGCGGGAGGATAGATACGCAGTATTTT.

V gene TRBV27 combines with J gene TRBJ1-1; D is undetermined. Germline V gene lookup returns CDR1 MNHEY and CDR2 SMNVEV (reference sequence). Trimming stripped 4 bases from V and 6 bases from J, with 9 bases between. The CDR3 covers 12 residues. This CDR3 reads CASSSGFAEAFF. The CDR3 nucleotides are TGTGCCAGCAGTTCGGGGTTCGCTGAAGCTTTCTTT.

The J gene is TRBJ1-3, the V gene TRBV5-8; D is unclear. Germline V gives CDR1 SGHTS, CDR2 YDEGEE. The CDR3 sequence is 19 residues long. V lost 3 bases and J lost 0, with 22 bases in between. In DNA form, the CDR3 reads TGTGCCAGCAGCTCCAAGTACTCGCAATCAGAAAACTCTGGAAACACCATATATTTT. Encoded protein: CASSSKYSQSENSGNTIYF.

The rearrangement joins TRBV27 to TRBJ1-6; TRBD1 aligns across 8 bases. The length of the CDR3 is 13 residues. With 4 bases clipped from V and 8 bases from J, the junction kept 1 base outside the gene matches. From germline, CDR1 is MNHEY and CDR2 SMNVEV (reference sequence). The CDR3 loop reads CASSWTGHSPLHF. CDR3 sequence (DNA): TGTGCCAGCAGTTGGACAGGGCATTCACCCCTCCACTTT.

In DNA, the CDR3 is TGTGCCAGCAGCTTAAATGTCGGGACAGGGGACACCGGGGAGCTGTTTTTT. Translating gives CASSLNVGTGDTGELFF. The chain links TRBV11-3 to TRBJ2-2, with 10 bases aligning to TRBD1. CDR3 length equals 17 residues. CDR1 is SGHNT, CDR2 YENEEA, per germline. V gave up 2 bases and J gave up 3 bases; unmatched junction bases: 6.

This rearrangement joins TRBV7-9 to TRBJ2-5, with D uncertain. The CDR3 loop spans 13 amino acids. The germline V gene has CDR1 SEHNR and CDR2 FQNEAQ (reference sequence). Trimming took 1 base from V and 5 from J, leaving 8 bases between them. CDR3 loop: CASSLVSGETQYF. CDR3 nucleotides: TGTGCCAGCAGCTTAGTTAGTGGTGAGACCCAGTACTTC.

This clone has only one observation. The rearrangement links TRBV15 to TRBJ2-7; 8 nucleotides match TRBD2. The germline V gene has CDR1 LNHNV and CDR2 YYDKDF (reference sequence). CDR3 length: 16 amino acids. V gave up 0 bases and J gave up 5 bases; unmatched junction bases: 9. The CDR3 DNA is TGTGCCACCAGCAGAGACCCCCCGGGGGGGCTCGACGAGCAGTACTTC. Its protein is CATSRDPPGGLDEQYF.

V gene TRBV2 combines with J gene TRBJ1-3; D is ambiguous. The CDR3 sequence is 15 residues long. CDR1 and CDR2 from the germline V gene are SNHLY and FYNNEI. V was trimmed by 7 bases and J by 0 bases, leaving 13 bases between them. CDR3 bases: TGTGCCAGCAAGGAAGGCAGACCCTCTGGAAACACCATATATTTT. This sequence encodes CASKEGRPSGNTIYF.

The genes are TRBV18 and TRBJ2-1; possible D gene TRBD1, 6 bases. The CDR3 has 16 residues. Germline CDR1 reads KGHSH; CDR2 reads LQKENI. V was trimmed by 3 bases and J by 0 bases, leaving 12 bases between them. The CDR3 coding sequence is TGTGCCAGCTCACCCCCAAGGGGGAGCTCCTACAATGAGCAGTTCTTC. Translation gives CASSPPRGSSYNEQFF.

In regard to this clone: One end of the junction fails to match germline, which may point to a read error. The chain couples TRBV7-7 to TRBJ2-3, with 11 bases lining up with TRBD2. Germline assignment: CDR1 SSHAT and CDR2 FNYEAQ (reference sequence). CDR3 length: 15 residues. CDR3 protein: CASSQLAGEADTQYF. The CDR3 DNA follows: TGTGCTAGCAGCCAACTAGCGGGAGAGGCAGATACGCAGTATTTT.